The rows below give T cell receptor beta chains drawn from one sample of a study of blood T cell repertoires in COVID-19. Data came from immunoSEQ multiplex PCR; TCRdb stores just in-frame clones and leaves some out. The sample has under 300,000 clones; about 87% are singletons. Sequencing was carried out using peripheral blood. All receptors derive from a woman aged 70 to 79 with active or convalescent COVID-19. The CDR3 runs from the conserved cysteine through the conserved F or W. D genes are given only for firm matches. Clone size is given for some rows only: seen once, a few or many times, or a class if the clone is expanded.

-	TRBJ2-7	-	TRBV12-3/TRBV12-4	TGTGCCAGCAGCCGACTTAACTACGAGCAGTACTTC	CASSRLNYEQYF
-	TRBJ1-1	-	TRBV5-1	TGCGCCAGCAGCTTGACCTCCACAGTGAACACTGAAGCTTTCTTT	CASSLTSTVNTEAFF
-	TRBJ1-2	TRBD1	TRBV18	TGTGCCAGCTCACCAGCAGGACAGGGGGCGTATGGCTACACCTTC	CASSPAGQGAYGYTF
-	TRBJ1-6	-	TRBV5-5	TGTGCCAGCAGCTTCGCGGGGCAATCACCCCTCCACTTT	CASSFAGQSPLHF
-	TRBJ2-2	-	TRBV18	TGTGCCAGCTCACCTAGCGCCACCGGGGAGCTGTTTTTT	CASSPSATGELFF
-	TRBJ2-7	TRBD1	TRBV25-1	TGTGCCAGCAGTGTCTACTCCGGGACAGGCGTCGACGAGCAGTACTTC	CASSVYSGTGVDEQYF
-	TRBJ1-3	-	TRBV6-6	TGTGCCAGCAGCTCCCAAATGCGAGGATCTGGAAACACCATATATTTT	CASSSQMRGSGNTIYF
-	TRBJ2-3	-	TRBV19	TGTGCCAGTACCCAGGAACAGAGCACAGATACGCAGTATTTT	CASTQEQSTDTQYF
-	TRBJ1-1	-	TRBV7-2	TGTGCCAGCAGCCGCCTTAACTGGAACACTGAAGCTTTCTTT	CASSRLNWNTEAFF
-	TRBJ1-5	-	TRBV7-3	TGTGCCAGCAGCTTAGGGGCCCATCAGCCCCAGCATTTT	CASSLGAHQPQHF
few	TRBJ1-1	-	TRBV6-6	TGTGCCAGCAGTGCGACAGGTGCGAACACTGAAGCTTTCTTT	CASSATGANTEAFF
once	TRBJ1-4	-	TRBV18	TGTGCCAGCTCACCGCCACGGGGGAGAACTAATGAAAAACTGTTTTTT	CASSPPRGRTNEKLFF
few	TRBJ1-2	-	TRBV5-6	TGTGCCAGCAGCCTGGACAGCTCCTATGGCTACACCTTC	CASSLDSSYGYTF
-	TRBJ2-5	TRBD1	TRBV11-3	TGTGCCAGCAGCGTCGGGACAGGACGGACAGGGACCCAGTACTTC	CASSVGTGRTGTQYF
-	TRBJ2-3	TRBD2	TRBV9	TGTGCCAGCAGCGAGGGACTAGCGGGCGTGAGTACGCAGTATTTT	CASSEGLAGVSTQYF
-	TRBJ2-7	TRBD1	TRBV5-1	TGCGCCAGCAGCCATAGACAGGGAACCTCCTACGAGCAGTACTTC	CASSHRQGTSYEQYF
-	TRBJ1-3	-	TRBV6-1	TGTGCCAGCAGTGAAGCGGGGACCGGGGGTGGAAACACCATATATTTT	CASSEAGTGGGNTIYF
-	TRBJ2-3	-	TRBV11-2	TGTGCCAGCAGCTTAGAGTACAGGGATAAAGATACGCAGTATTTT	CASSLEYRDKDTQYF
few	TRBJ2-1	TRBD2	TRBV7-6	TGTGCCAGCAGCTTGGACGGGGGGGGATACAATGAGCAGTTCTTC	CASSLDGGGYNEQFF
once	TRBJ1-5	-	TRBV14	TGTGCCAGCAGCCACAGGGGCAATCAGCCCCAGCATTTT	CASSHRGNQPQHF
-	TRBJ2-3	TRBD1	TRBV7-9	TGTGCCAGCAGCTTCGGGACAGGGAGCACAGATACGCAGTATTTT	CASSFGTGSTDTQYF
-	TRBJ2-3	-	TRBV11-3	TGTGCCAGCAGTTTCGACGGGAGATCAGATACGCAGTATTTT	CASSFDGRSDTQYF
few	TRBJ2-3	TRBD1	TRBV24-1	TGTGCCACCAGTGATTTAGGAAAGGGGGCAAGCACAGATACGCAGTATTTT	CATSDLGKGASTDTQYF
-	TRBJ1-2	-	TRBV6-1	TGTGCCAGCAGTGATGAGTTGGAGGGAGTAACCTATGGCTACACCTTC	CASSDELEGVTYGYTF
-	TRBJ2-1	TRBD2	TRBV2	TGTGCCAGGGAGGCGGGGGGGATGAAGAATGAGCAGTTCTTC	CAREAGGMKNEQFF
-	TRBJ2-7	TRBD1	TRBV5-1	TGCGCCAGCAGCTTCCCCCAGACAGGGGGCTACGAGCAGTACTTC	CASSFPQTGGYEQYF
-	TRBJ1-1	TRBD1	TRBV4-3	TGCGCCAGCAGCCAAAATTCCTGGGGACAGGAGGCTTTCTTT	CASSQNSWGQEAFF
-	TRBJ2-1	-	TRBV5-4	TGTGCCAGCAGCTTGTGGGGGGGGCCATACAATGAGCAGTTCTTC	CASSLWGGPYNEQFF
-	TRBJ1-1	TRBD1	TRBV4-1	TGCGCCAGCAGCCAAGAAATGGCGCTGGGGGACCCGGGACAGTTGAACACTGAAGCTTTCTTT	CASSQEMALGDPGQLNTEAFF
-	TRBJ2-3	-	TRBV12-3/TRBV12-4	TGTGCCAGCACCTTACTCACGAATACGCAGTATTTT	CASTLLTNTQYF
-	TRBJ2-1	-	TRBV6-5	TGTGCCACGAAGGACGGGAGCTCCTACAATGAGCAGTTCTTC	CATKDGSSYNEQFF
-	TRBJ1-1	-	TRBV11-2	TGTGCCAGCAGCTTAGGCCGGTGGGCAGGGGTGGTGAACACTGAAGCTTTCTTT	CASSLGRWAGVVNTEAFF
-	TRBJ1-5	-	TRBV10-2	TGCGCCAGCAAGGAGAGCAATCAGCCCCAGCATTTT	CASKESNQPQHF
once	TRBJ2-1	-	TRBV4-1	TGCGCCAGCAGCCAAGAAGGGAGAAGCTCCTACAATGAGCAGTTCTTC	CASSQEGRSSYNEQFF
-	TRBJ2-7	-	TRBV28	TGTGCCAGCAGTTTATTGGGTCGACAACTGGGCTACGAGCAGTACTTC	CASSLLGRQLGYEQYF
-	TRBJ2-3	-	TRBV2	TGTGCCAGCCTATGGAGGGAGACAGATACGCAGTATTTT	CASLWRETDTQYF
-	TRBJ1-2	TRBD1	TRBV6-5	TGTGCCAGCAGTCCGACAGGGCAGGGCTACACCTTC	CASSPTGQGYTF
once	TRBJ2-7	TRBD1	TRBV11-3	TGTGCCAGCAGCGACGACAGGGGCTACGAGCAGTACTTC	CASSDDRGYEQYF
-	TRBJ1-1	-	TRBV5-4	TGTGCCAGCAGCTCGGGGTGGACTGAAGCTTTCTTT	CASSSGWTEAFF
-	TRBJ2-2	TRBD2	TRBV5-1	TGCGCCAGCAGCTTGGCCGGGGGGACCGGGGAGCTGTTTTTT	CASSLAGGTGELFF
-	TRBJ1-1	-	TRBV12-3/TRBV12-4	TGTGCCAGCGGGGCAGGGGAGAACACTGAAGCTTTCTTT	CASGAGENTEAFF
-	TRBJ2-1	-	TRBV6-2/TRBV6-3	TGTGCCAGCAGCCCATGGCGGGGCCCACCCTACAATGAGCAGTTCTTC	CASSPWRGPPYNEQFF
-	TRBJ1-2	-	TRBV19	TGTGCCAGTAGTATATCGTCGTATGGCTACACCTTC	CASSISSYGYTF
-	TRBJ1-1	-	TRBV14	TGTGCCAGCAGCCCATTCAGTGGCGGAGAATATGGAGCTTTCTTT	CASSPFSGGEYGAFF
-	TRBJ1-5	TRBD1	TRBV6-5	TGTGCCAGCAGTTACGGTCGGGGACAGGGAAATCAGCCCCAGCATTTT	CASSYGRGQGNQPQHF
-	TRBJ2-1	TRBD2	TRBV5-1	TGCGCCAGCAGCTATGCAGCCACGGGACTAGGTAAGAATGAGCAGTTCTTC	CASSYAATGLGKNEQFF
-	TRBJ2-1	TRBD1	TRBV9	TGTGCCAGCAGCGGTCCGGGACAGGTCTACAATGAGCAGTTCTTC	CASSGPGQVYNEQFF
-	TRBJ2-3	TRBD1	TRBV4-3	TGCGCCAGCAGCCTGGGACAGGGGAGTTGGGATACGCAGTATTTT	CASSLGQGSWDTQYF
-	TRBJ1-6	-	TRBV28	TGTGCCAGCACCGTAAATTCACCCCTCCACTTT	CASTVNSPLHF
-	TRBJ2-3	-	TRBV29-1	TGCAGCGTTGAGTCCCCCGGAGGAACAGATACGCAGTATTTT	CSVESPGGTDTQYF
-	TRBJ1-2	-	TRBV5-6	TGTGCCAGCAGCTTGACAGGGCTTACTAACTATGGCTACACCTTC	CASSLTGLTNYGYTF
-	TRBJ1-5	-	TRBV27	TGTGCCAGCAGTACTAAGACAGAGAAGGAGCCCCAGCATTTT	CASSTKTEKEPQHF
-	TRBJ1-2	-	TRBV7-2	TGTGCCAGCAGCTCAGCCGGAGGGGCAACTAACTATGGCTACACCTTC	CASSSAGGATNYGYTF
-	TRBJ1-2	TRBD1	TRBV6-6	TGTGCCAGCAGTTTTTCCAGGGGGCTGGATGGCTACACCTTC	CASSFSRGLDGYTF
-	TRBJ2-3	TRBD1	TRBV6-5	TGTGCCAGCAGTACTGGGACAGGGCGCACAGATACGCAGTATTTT	CASSTGTGRTDTQYF
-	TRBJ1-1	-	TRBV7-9	TGTGCCAGCAGCCACCCCGGGGACACTGAAGCTTTCTTT	CASSHPGDTEAFF
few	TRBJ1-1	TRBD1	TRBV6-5	TGTGCCAGCAGTCCCGGACAGGGGACTGAAGCTTTCTTT	CASSPGQGTEAFF